This entry features one TCR beta chain sequence. Its antigen is not identified. These data belong to a study of T cells in Graves' hyperthyroidism and ophthalmopathy. Lactation, pregnancy, other autoimmune disease or uncontrolled infection led to exclusion of patients. Germline CDR1 WSHSY, CDR2 SAAADI. The length of the CDR3 is 13 residues. Trimming left V 4 bases short and J 3 bases short, with 9 bases between. RNA transcripts yielded amplified TCR beta CDR3 regions. HTBI primers were used for first-round RT-PCR of the TCR CDR3. Each CDR3 protein is one row after TCRdb ran MiXCR on the multiplex PCR reads. The sample has 500,000 to 650,000 distinct CDR3 sequences, roughly 45% seen once. Study-level points and caveats: Most clonotypes expanded in thyroid above 0.001 were likewise present in blood. Through a model of 13 V-J features, ophthalmopathy was separated from stable hyperthyroidism.

The V call is TRBV10-2, the J call TRBJ1-1; D might be TRBD1 (6 bases). The sequencing sample was made of peripheral blood or thyroid tissue (not recorded which). The origin of this receptor is an adult woman with Graves' disease, either hyperthyroidism or ophthalmopathy (not recorded which). The DNA of the CDR3 is TGCGCCAGCAGTGGGACAGTGTACACTGAAGCTTTCTTT. Translated: CASSGTVYTEAFF.